These 23 T cell receptor beta chains were all obtained from the same sample, sequenced in a study of blood T cell repertoires in COVID-19. Repertoires were generated with immunoSEQ multiplex PCR, while TCRdb's copy carries only in-frame clones and drops some. This table holds around 170,000 clones, about four fifths found once. The sample consisted of peripheral blood. These TCRs come from a woman aged 40 to 50 with acute or convalescent COVID-19.

The V gene is TRBV13, the J gene TRBJ1-2; 10 nucleotides match TRBD1. The V gene end was trimmed by 3 bases and the J gene end by 4 bases; junction bases not matched to a gene: 5. The germline V gene has CDR1 PRHDT and CDR2 FYEKMQ (reference sequence). This CDR3 is 15 amino acids long. The CDR3 region has the DNA TGTGCCAGCAGCTTCCGGGACAGGGGTAGCTATGGCTACACCTTC. Translated, it gives CASSFRDRGSYGYTF.

This clone was counted between two and nine times. The CDR3 reads CSVWDRGRENEQFF. The CDR3 nucleotides are TGCAGCGTTTGGGACAGGGGGCGGGAGAATGAGCAGTTCTTC. V gene TRBV29-1 combines with J gene TRBJ2-1; TRBD1 aligns across 12 bases. The CDR3 loop spans 14 amino acids. The trim removed 5 bases at V and 7 bases at J, leaving 6 bases unmatched. From germline, CDR1 is SQVTM and CDR2 ANQGSEA.

The chain combines TRBV28 with TRBJ1-5; perhaps TRBD1 as D (6 bases). The CDR3 loop spans 15 amino acids. Germline CDR1 reads MDHEN; CDR2 reads SYDVKM. Trimming shortened V by 3 bases and J by 4 bases, and 13 bases separated the two germline ends. CDR3 coding DNA: TGTGCCAGCAGTTTTCGACAGGTGTTGAATCAGCCCCAGCATTTT. The encoded protein is CASSFRQVLNQPQHF.

This clone was seen only once. The chain couples TRBV7-6 to TRBJ2-2; a possible D gene is TRBD2 (5 bases). Trimming removed 0 bases at V and 0 bases at J, with 8 bases between. The CDR3 covers 16 residues. CDR1 and CDR2 (germline): SGHVS, FNYEAQ. CDR3 sequence reads: CASSLATEANTGELFF. The CDR3 DNA follows: TGTGCCAGCAGCTTAGCGACGGAGGCGAACACCGGGGAGCTGTTTTTT. The complete variable domain, with remaining parts taken from reference TRBV7-6 and TRBJ2-2, reads GAGVSQSPRYKVTKRGQDVALRCDPISGHVSLYWYRQALGQGPEFLTYFNYEAQQDKSGLPNDRFSAERPEGSISTLTIQRTEQRDSAMYRCASSLATEANTGELFFGEGSRLTVL.

J is TRBJ2-1 and V is TRBV5-1, with D perhaps matching TRBD1 (6 bases). The CDR3 contains 14 residues. V lost 5 bases and J lost 6, with 15 bases in between. From germline, CDR1 is SGHRS and CDR2 YFSETQ. The CDR3 sequence: CASSLGTLGNEQFF. The DNA for the CDR3 is TGCGCCAGCAGTCTGGGGACACTCGGCAATGAGCAGTTCTTC. The full variable domain, its missing parts supplied by reference TRBV5-1 and TRBJ2-1, is KAGVTQTPRYLIKTRGQQVTLSCSPISGHRSVSWYQQTPGQGLQFLFEYFSETQRNKGNFPGRFSGRQFSNSRSEMNVSTLELGDSALYLCASSLGTLGNEQFFGPGTRLTVL.

This chain joins TRBV6-5 and TRBJ2-7; TRBD1 aligns across 10 bases. The trim removed 10 bases at V and 4 bases at J, leaving 7 bases unmatched. Per the germline V gene, CDR1 is MNHEY and CDR2 is SVGAGI. This CDR3 spans 13 amino acids. The CDR3: CATHRDRGYEQYF. The CDR3 DNA reads as TGTGCCACCCACCGGGACAGGGGTTACGAGCAGTACTTC.

The rearrangement links TRBV29-1 to TRBJ2-3; D might be TRBD1 (5 bases). Germline V CDR1 and CDR2: SQVTM, ANQGSEA. Trimming took off 3 bases at V and 4 bases at J, with 11 bases between the two ends. CDR3 length: 13 residues. The CDR3 spells CSVDKGNSDTQYF. The CDR3 DNA follows: TGCAGCGTTGATAAGGGGAATTCAGATACGCAGTATTTT.

This chain connects TRBV27 to TRBJ2-7, with 9 positions matching TRBD2. Losses at the gene ends were 5 bases for V and 3 bases for J; bases not matched to a gene: 8. The CDR3 totals 15 residues. Per the germline V gene, CDR1 is MNHEY and CDR2 is SMNVEV (reference sequence). The CDR3 DNA is TGTGCCAGCAGTCCAGGGGCGGGAGGGTACTACGAGCAGTACTTC. As protein: CASSPGAGGYYEQYF.

V usage is TRBV11-2 and J usage is TRBJ1-6; D remains ambiguous. CDR1 is SGHAT, CDR2 FQNNGV, per germline. The V gene lost 3 bases and the J gene lost 10 bases, with 16 bases spanning the gap. CDR3 length: 15 amino acids. This CDR3 is CASSFAATSKSPLHF. In DNA form, the CDR3 reads TGTGCCAGCAGCTTTGCGGCCACCTCCAAGTCACCCCTCCACTTT.

Comments on this clone: The junction and the germline gene differ at one end; a read error may be behind it. The rearrangement links TRBV12-3 or TRBV12-4 to TRBJ2-5; perhaps TRBD2 as D (5 bases). This CDR3 is built from 13 residues. The CDR3 bases are TGTGTCAGCAGTTTGAGGACTCAAGAGACCCAGTACTTC. It codes for CVSSLRTQETQYF.

The chain carries TRBV12-3 or TRBV12-4 and TRBJ1-1, with D hard to call. Trimming shortened V by 1 base and J by 1 base, and 4 bases separated the two germline ends. The CDR3 contains 13 residues. This CDR3 is CASSLVENTEAFF. CDR3 nucleotide sequence: TGTGCCAGCAGTTTAGTAGAGAACACTGAAGCTTTCTTT.

The chain recombines TRBV30 with TRBJ2-3, with 7 bases matching TRBD2. V trimming: 5 bases; J trimming: 0 bases; junction bases outside the gene matches: 2. The CDR3 is made up of 13 amino acids. CDR1 and CDR2 (germline): GTSNPN, SVGIG (reference sequence). CDR3 sequence: CAWGAGSTDTQYF. The CDR3 DNA reads TGTGCCTGGGGAGCGGGGAGCACAGATACGCAGTATTTT.

The V and J genes are TRBV7-9 and TRBJ1-2; unclear D gene. Per germline, CDR1 SEHNR and CDR2 FQNEAQ (reference sequence). Trimming left V 6 bases short and J 4 bases short, with 6 bases between. The CDR3 length is 11 residues. In nucleotides, the CDR3 is TGTGCCAGCAGTCCGGTCTATGGCTACACCTTC. Translating it yields CASSPVYGYTF.

The gene calls are TRBV27 and TRBJ1-6; tentatively, D is TRBD1 (5 bases). V was shortened by 2 bases and J by 7 bases, with 9 bases between the two germline ends. The CDR3 length is 14 residues. Germline CDR1 MNHEY, CDR2 SMNVEV (reference sequence). This CDR3 reads CASSLQGTNSPLHF. In nucleotides, the CDR3 is TGTGCCAGCAGTTTACAGGGAACGAATTCACCCCTCCACTTT.

The V gene is TRBV6-4, the J gene TRBJ2-1; 9 bases agree with TRBD1. This CDR3 has 13 amino acids. Germline V CDR1 and CDR2: MRHNA, SNTAGT. Trimming cost V 5 bases and J 5 bases; bases outside gene matches: 1. DNA for the CDR3: TGTGCCAGCAGTAGGGACAGGGACAATGAGCAGTTCTTC. Protein: CASSRDRDNEQFF.

The chain combines TRBV24-1 with TRBJ1-2; the D gene is possibly TRBD1 (5 bases). The CDR3 has 14 amino acids. The germline V gene encodes CDR1 KGHDR and CDR2 SFDVKD. Trimming took off 9 bases at V and 8 bases at J, with 21 bases between the two ends. DNA of the CDR3: TGTGCCACCGCCGACAGCACCAGGTCTGGGGGCTACACCTTC. Its protein product is CATADSTRSGGYTF.

The CDR3 is CASSQQGRLYEQYF. As DNA, the CDR3 is TGCGCCAGCAGCCAACAGGGTCGGCTCTACGAGCAGTACTTC. The J gene is TRBJ2-7, the V gene TRBV5-1; D perhaps matches TRBD1 (6 bases). The germline CDR1 and CDR2 sequences are SGHRS and YFSETQ. The CDR3 runs 14 residues. V was trimmed by 4 bases and J by 3 bases, leaving 14 bases between them. The full variable domain, its missing parts supplied by reference TRBV5-1 and TRBJ2-7, is KAGVTQTPRYLIKTRGQQVTLSCSPISGHRSVSWYQQTPGQGLQFLFEYFSETQRNKGNFPGRFSGRQFSNSRSEMNVSTLELGDSALYLCASSQQGRLYEQYFGPGTRLTVT.

CDR3 sequence: CASSQGRAAAFF. The CDR3 DNA reads TGTGCCAGCAGCCAAGGGCGGGCAGCCGCTTTCTTT. The V call is TRBV3-1 (or the pseudogene TRBV3-2), the J call TRBJ1-1; D gene uncertain. Germline V gene sequence: CDR1 LGHDT, CDR2 YNNKEL (reference sequence). The length of the CDR3 is 12 residues. The V and J ends lost 1 base and 11 bases respectively, with 11 bases between them.

The CDR3 loop is CATSDPTLSDNEQFF. DNA for the CDR3: TGTGCCACCAGTGACCCTACTTTGAGCGACAATGAGCAGTTCTTC. V and J are TRBV24-1 and TRBJ2-1; D gene uncertain. Per germline, CDR1 KGHDR and CDR2 SFDVKD. This CDR3 is 15 amino acids long. Trimming took 4 bases from V and 5 from J, leaving 14 bases between them.

V and J are TRBV29-1 and TRBJ2-5, with D uncertain. Germline V CDR1 and CDR2: SQVTM, ANQGSEA. This CDR3 has 11 amino acids. With 3 bases removed from V and 9 bases from J, the gap between germline ends came to 11 bases. The CDR3: CSVETGEPQYF. CDR3 DNA: TGCAGCGTTGAGACGGGTGAACCCCAGTACTTC.

V is TRBV27 and J is TRBJ2-1, with 9 bases matching TRBD2. The ends lost 4 bases at V and 7 bases at J; junction bases unmatched: 17. Germline CDR1 MNHEY, CDR2 SMNVEV (reference sequence). The length of the CDR3 is 18 residues. The CDR3 sequence is CASSSVRGASGKMNEQFF. CDR3 nucleotide sequence: TGTGCCAGCAGTTCGGTCAGGGGGGCTAGCGGGAAGATGAATGAGCAGTTCTTC.

This rearrangement joins TRBV30 to TRBJ2-2, with D hard to call. This CDR3 has 15 residues. The germline V gene has CDR1 GTSNPN and CDR2 SVGIG (reference sequence). Between the trimmed V and J ends, which lost 5 bases and 8 bases, there was a span of 21 bases. The CDR3 protein is CAWVLGSGSSGELFF. CDR3 bases: TGTGCCTGGGTCCTCGGGTCCGGATCGTCTGGGGAGCTGTTTTTT.

The V gene is TRBV3-1 (or the pseudogene TRBV3-2), the J gene TRBJ2-1, with D possibly being TRBD2 (7 bases). The CDR3 has 15 amino acids. Germline V gene lookup returns CDR1 LGHDT and CDR2 YNNKEL (reference sequence). The V gene lost 5 bases and the J gene lost 4 bases, with 15 bases spanning the gap. The CDR3 spells CASSSPGEGYNEQFF. CDR3 sequence (DNA): TGTGCCAGCAGCTCCCCAGGGGAGGGATACAATGAGCAGTTCTTC.